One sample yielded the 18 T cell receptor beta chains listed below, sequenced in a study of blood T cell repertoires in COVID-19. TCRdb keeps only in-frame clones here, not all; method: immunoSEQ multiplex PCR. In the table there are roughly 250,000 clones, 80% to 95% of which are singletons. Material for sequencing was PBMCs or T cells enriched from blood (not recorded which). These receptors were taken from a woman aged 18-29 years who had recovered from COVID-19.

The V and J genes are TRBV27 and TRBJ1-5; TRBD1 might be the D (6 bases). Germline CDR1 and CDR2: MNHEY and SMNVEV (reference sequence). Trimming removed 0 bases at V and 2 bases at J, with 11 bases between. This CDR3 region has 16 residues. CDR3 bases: TGTGCCAGCAGTTTATCCGGGACAACCCGCAATCAGCCCCAGCATTTT. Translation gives CASSLSGTTRNQPQHF.

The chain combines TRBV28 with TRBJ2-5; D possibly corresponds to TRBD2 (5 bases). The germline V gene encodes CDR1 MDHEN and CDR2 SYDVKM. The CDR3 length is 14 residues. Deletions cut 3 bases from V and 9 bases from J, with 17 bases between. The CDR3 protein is CASSLWLTEEAQYF. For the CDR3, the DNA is TGTGCCAGCAGTTTGTGGCTAACCGAGGAGGCCCAGTACTTC.

CDR3 sequence: CSASRTSQETQYF. CDR3 DNA: TGCAGTGCTAGTAGGACTTCCCAAGAGACCCAGTACTTC. V usage is TRBV20-1 and J usage is TRBJ2-5; D perhaps matches TRBD2 (5 bases). CDR3 size: 13 residues. Trimming cost V 3 bases and J 1 base, with 9 bases left between them. CDR1 and CDR2 (germline): DFQATT, SNEGSKA (reference sequence).

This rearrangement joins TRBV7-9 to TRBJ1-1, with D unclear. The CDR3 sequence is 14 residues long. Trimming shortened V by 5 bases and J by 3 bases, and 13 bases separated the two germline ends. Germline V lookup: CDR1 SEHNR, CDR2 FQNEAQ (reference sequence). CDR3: CASSPPGADTEAFF. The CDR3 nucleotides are TGTGCCAGCAGCCCCCCGGGAGCAGACACTGAAGCTTTCTTT.

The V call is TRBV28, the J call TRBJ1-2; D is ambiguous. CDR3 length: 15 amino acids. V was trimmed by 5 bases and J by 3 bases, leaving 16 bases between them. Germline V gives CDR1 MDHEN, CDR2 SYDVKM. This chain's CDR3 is CASSLLGLTYYGYTF. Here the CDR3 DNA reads TGTGCCAGCAGTCTCCTGGGCCTAACCTACTATGGCTACACCTTC.

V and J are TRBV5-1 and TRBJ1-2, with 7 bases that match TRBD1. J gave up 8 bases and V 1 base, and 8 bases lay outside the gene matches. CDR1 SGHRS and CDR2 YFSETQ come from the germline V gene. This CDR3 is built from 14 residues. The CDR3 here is CASSLWVGGNGYTF. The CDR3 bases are TGCGCCAGCAGCTTGTGGGTAGGGGGCAACGGCTACACCTTC.

The chain's CDR3 is CASNPSGWDYGYTF. The DNA of the CDR3 is TGTGCCAGCAACCCTTCAGGGTGGGACTATGGCTACACCTTC. The chain is built from TRBV5-8 and TRBJ1-2; weak D call: TRBD1 (5 bases). V lost 6 bases and J lost 3, with 15 bases in between. This CDR3 has 14 amino acids. Germline V CDR1 and CDR2: SGHTS, YDEGEE.

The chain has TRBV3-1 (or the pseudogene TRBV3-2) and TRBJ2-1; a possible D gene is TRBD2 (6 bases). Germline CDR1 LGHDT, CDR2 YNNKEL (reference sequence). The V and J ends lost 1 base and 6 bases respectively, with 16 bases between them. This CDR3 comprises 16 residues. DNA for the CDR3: TGTGCCAGCAGCCAAGGGAGGGTGGAGTTTGGCAATGAGCAGTTCTTC. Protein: CASSQGRVEFGNEQFF.

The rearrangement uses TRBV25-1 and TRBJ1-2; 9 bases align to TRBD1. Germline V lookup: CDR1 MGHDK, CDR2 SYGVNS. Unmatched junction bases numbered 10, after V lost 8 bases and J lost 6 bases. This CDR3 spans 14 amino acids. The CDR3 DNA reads TGTGCCAGCCACAAAGGGGGACAGGGCCATGGCTACACCTTC. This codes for CASHKGGQGHGYTF.

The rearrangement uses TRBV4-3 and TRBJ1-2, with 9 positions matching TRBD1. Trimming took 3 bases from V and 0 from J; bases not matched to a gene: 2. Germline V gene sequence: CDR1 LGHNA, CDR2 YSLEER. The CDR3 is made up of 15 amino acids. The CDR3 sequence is CASSQGQGANYGYTF. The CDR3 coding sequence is TGCGCCAGCAGCCAGGGACAGGGAGCTAACTATGGCTACACCTTC.

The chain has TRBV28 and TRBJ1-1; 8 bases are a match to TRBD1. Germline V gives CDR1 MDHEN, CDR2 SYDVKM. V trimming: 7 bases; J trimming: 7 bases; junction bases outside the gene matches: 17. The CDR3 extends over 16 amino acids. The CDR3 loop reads CASTRAGQALYGEAFF. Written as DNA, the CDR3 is TGTGCCAGCACCCGAGCGGGACAGGCGCTTTACGGTGAAGCTTTCTTT.

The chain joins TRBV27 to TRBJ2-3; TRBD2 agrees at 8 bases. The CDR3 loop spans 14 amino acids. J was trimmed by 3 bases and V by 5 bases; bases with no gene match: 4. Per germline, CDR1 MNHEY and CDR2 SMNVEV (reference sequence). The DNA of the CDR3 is TGTGCCAGCAGTAGGACTAGCTTAACAGATACGCAGTATTTT. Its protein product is CASSRTSLTDTQYF.

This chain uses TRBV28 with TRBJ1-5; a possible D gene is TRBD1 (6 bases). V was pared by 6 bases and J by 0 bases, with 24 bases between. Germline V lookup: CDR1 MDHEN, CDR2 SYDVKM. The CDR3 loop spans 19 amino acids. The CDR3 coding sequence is TGTGCCAGCAGCCCAGCCGGGGTTTGGGGGCTCGATAGCAATCAGCCCCAGCATTTT. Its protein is CASSPAGVWGLDSNQPQHF.

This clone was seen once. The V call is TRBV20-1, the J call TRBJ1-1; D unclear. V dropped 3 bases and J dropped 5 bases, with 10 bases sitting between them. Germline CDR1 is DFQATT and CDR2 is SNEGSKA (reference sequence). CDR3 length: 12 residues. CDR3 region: CSASPGDTEAFF. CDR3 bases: TGCAGTGCTAGTCCCGGGGATACTGAAGCTTTCTTT.

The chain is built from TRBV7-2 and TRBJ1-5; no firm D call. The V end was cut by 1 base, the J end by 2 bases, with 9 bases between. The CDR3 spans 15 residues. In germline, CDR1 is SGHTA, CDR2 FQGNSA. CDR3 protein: CASSLVRGGNQPQHF. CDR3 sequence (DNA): TGTGCCAGCAGCTTAGTGCGGGGTGGCAATCAGCCCCAGCATTTT. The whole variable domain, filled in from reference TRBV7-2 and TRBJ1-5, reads GAGVSQSPSNKVTEKGKDVELRCDPISGHTALYWYRQSLGQGLEFLIYFQGNSAPDKSGLPSDRFSAERTGGSVSTLTIQRTQQEDSAVYLCASSLVRGGNQPQHFGDGTRLSIL.

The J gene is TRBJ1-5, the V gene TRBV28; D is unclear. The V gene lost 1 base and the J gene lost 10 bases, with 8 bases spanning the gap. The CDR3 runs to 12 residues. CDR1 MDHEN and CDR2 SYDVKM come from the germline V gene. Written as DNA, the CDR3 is TGTGCCAGCAGTTTATCCGTACAACCCCAGCATTTT. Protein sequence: CASSLSVQPQHF.

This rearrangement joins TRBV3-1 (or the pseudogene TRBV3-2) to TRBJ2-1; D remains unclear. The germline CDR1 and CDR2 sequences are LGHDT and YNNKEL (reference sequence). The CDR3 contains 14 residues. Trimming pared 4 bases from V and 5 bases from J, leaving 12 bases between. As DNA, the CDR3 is TGTGCCAGCAGCCTCCGCGGAAGTAACAATGAGCAGTTCTTC. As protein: CASSLRGSNNEQFF.

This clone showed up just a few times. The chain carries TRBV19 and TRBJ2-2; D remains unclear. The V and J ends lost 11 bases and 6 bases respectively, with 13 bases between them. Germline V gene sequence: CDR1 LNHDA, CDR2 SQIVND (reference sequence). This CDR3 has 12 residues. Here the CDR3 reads CAVASAAGELFF. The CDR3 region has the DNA TGTGCCGTAGCTTCGGCGGCCGGGGAGCTGTTTTTT.